These 4 T cell receptor beta chains were sequenced from one sample in a study of patients with pleural tuberculosis (dated by TCRdb to between 2013 and 2015). For sequencing, an Illumina Genome Analyzer IIx was employed. The raw public data were reprocessed by TCRdb itself: fastp quality trimming at Q25, MiXCR clonotype calling, in-frame beta chains only. A single entry per CDR3 protein holds the most common genes and DNA from its merged rows. Present in this sample are approximately 53,000 distinct CDR3 sequences, 6% to 8% of which were seen just once. The ten largest clones represent roughly 15% of the sample. All receptors derive from a human donor with pleural tuberculosis.

Ten or more counts support this clonotype. The chain recombines TRBV20-1 with TRBJ1-1; no reliable D call. The V gene lost 5 bases and the J gene lost 5 bases, with 12 bases spanning the gap. This CDR3 region has 12 residues. Germline CDR1 and CDR2: DFQATT and SNEGSKA (reference sequence). In nucleotides, the CDR3 is TGCAGTGCTCGGACGGGAGGGACTGAAGCTTTCTTT. Translating it yields CSARTGGTEAFF.

This clonotype came up many times. CDR3 protein: CASSEGQRNTEAFF. CDR3 bases: TGTGCCAGCAGTGAGGGCCAGAGGAACACTGAAGCTTTCTTT. V is TRBV2 and J is TRBJ1-1; D gene ambiguous. The CDR3 loop spans 14 amino acids. Germline loops: CDR1 SNHLY, CDR2 FYNNEI. The ends were cut back, 3 bases at V and 1 base at J, with 9 bases in the middle. Looking up the rest from reference TRBV2 and TRBJ1-1 gives the full variable domain: EPEVTQTPSHQVTQMGQEVILRCVPISNHLYFYWYRQILGQKVEFLVSFYNNEISEKSEIFDDQFSVERPDGSNFTLKIRSTKLEDSAMYFCASSEGQRNTEAFFGQGTRLTVV.

This clonotype was detected many times. The chain has TRBV28 and TRBJ2-5, with D tentatively TRBD2 (5 bases). Trimming left V 2 bases short and J 2 bases short, with 9 bases between. The CDR3 length is 14 residues. Germline CDR1 MDHEN, CDR2 SYDVKM. In DNA, the CDR3 is TGTGCCAGCAGTTTAGTCGGGGTGCAAGAGACCCAGTACTTC. Its translation is CASSLVGVQETQYF.

At least ten counts were recorded for this clonotype. The rearrangement uses TRBV27 and TRBJ2-7; TRBD2 is a possible D gene (5 bases). This CDR3 comprises 15 residues. CDR1 is MNHEY and CDR2 is SMNVEV in the germline V gene (reference sequence). V lost 3 bases and J lost 2, with 14 bases in between. CDR3 sequence reads: CASSLIAGPPYEQYV. The CDR3 DNA reads TGTGCCAGCAGTTTGATCGCGGGCCCACCCTACGAGCAGTACGTC.